This TCR beta chain was captured in a study of T cell responses to AZD1222 COVID-19 vaccine. Findings and caveats of the study: Across spike, vaccine-associated CD4 TCRs were found, dominant at 160-218 and 743-854. Elevations in Spike-specific TCR breadth and depth followed administration of two AZD1222 doses. Nearly half of the spike-specific TCRs reportedly recognize variant regions that carry no mutations. Samples come after the peak T cell response, not at day 14.

The protocol was immunoSEQ multiplex PCR, while the TCRdb copy is restricted to in-frame clones and leaves out a portion. Here the sample spans under 150,000 clones, 80% to 90% being singletons. In regard to this clone: Its antigen remains unidentified.

The CDR3 runs to 13 residues. Trimming stripped 4 bases from V and 2 bases from J, with 8 bases between. Germline values: CDR1 MNHEY, CDR2 SVGAGI. Sequences were derived from peripheral blood, sampled on day 0 of AZD1222 vaccination. The rearrangement links TRBV6-5 to TRBJ1-2, with D maybe TRBD1 (5 bases). The origin of this receptor is an adult in good health. CDR3 sequence: CASSLTENYGYTF. Here the CDR3 DNA reads TGTGCCAGCAGTTTGACAGAGAACTATGGCTACACCTTC.